Listed below are T cell receptor beta chains from one sample, sequenced in a study of vaccination effects on CD4 cells after COVID-19. These receptors have no known antigen. Assay used: immunoSEQ multiplex PCR; TCRdb lists only in-frame clones, some missing. In the table there are some 79,000 clones, 60% to 80% of which are singletons. The specimen comprised CD4+ T cells from PBMCs cultured with HCoV-229E spike peptides, sampled before COVID-19 vaccination. Receptor source: a human donor who received a COVID-19 vaccine. The CDR3 runs from the conserved cysteine through the conserved F or W. D genes are given only for firm matches. Clone size is given for some rows only: seen once, a few or many times, or a class if the clone is expanded.

V gene	J gene	D gene	clone size	CDR3 length	CDR3 protein	CDR3 DNA
TRBV10-3	TRBJ2-3	TRBD1	.	16	CAISPRGQGGTDTQYF	TGTGCCATCAGCCCCAGGGGACAGGGAGGGACAGATACGCAGTATTTT
TRBV19	TRBJ1-5	.	.	15	CASSNTGFGNQPQHF	TGTGCCAGTAGCAATACAGGGTTCGGGAATCAGCCCCAGCATTTT
TRBV24-1	TRBJ1-2	.	.	14	CATSDLQREYGYTF	TGTGCCACCAGTGATTTGCAAAGGGAATACGGCTACACCTTC
TRBV14	TRBJ1-3	.	.	19	CASSQDSSTAYYSGNTIYF	TGTGCCAGCAGCCAAGATAGTTCGACGGCTTATTATTCTGGAAACACCATATATTTT
TRBV29-1	TRBJ2-1	TRBD1	.	15	CSVGDTGGSYNEQFF	TGCAGCGTTGGAGATACAGGGGGCTCCTACAATGAGCAGTTCTTC
TRBV7-9	TRBJ1-6	TRBD1	few	15	CASSHRGDRGSPLHF	TGTGCCAGCAGCCACCGGGGGGACAGGGGATCACCCCTCCACTTT
TRBV30	TRBJ1-5	.	.	14	CAWGYPMFDQPQHF	TGTGCCTGGGGCTACCCAATGTTCGATCAGCCCCAGCATTTT
TRBV5-4	TRBJ2-5	.	.	14	CASAPGRSQETQYF	TGTGCCAGCGCGCCTGGACGGTCGCAAGAGACCCAGTACTTC
TRBV27	TRBJ2-1	.	once	15	CASSFMRGSYNEQFF	TGTGCCAGCAGTTTTATGAGGGGCTCCTACAATGAGCAGTTCTTC
TRBV6-6	TRBJ2-5	TRBD2	.	11	CATSGGETQYF	TGTGCCACCTCGGGGGGAGAGACCCAGTACTTC
TRBV6-2/TRBV6-3	TRBJ1-2	TRBD1	.	16	CASSQTGTGGFYGYTF	TGTGCCAGCAGTCAGACCGGGACAGGGGGTTTCTATGGCTACACCTTC
TRBV5-1	TRBJ2-5	.	.	13	CASSLGDSETQYF	TGCGCCAGCAGCTTGGGTGACTCGGAGACCCAGTACTTC
TRBV10-2	TRBJ2-3	TRBD2	.	14	CASSRGGRTDTQYF	TGCGCCAGCAGTCGGGGGGGCCGAACAGATACGCAGTATTTT
TRBV29-1	TRBJ2-6	TRBD1	once	16	CSARTGALSGANVLTF	TGCAGCGCTCGTACAGGGGCCCTCTCTGGGGCCAACGTCCTGACTTTC
TRBV6-5	TRBJ2-2	TRBD1	once	16	CASSYLPGQGPGELFF	TGTGCCAGCAGTTACTTACCGGGACAGGGCCCCGGGGAGCTGTTTTTT
TRBV18	TRBJ1-3	.	.	13	CASSPFTGNTIYF	TGTGCCAGCTCACCGTTTACTGGAAACACCATATATTTT
TRBV18	TRBJ2-5	TRBD1	.	13	CASSLGQQETQYF	TGTGCCAGCTCACTGGGACAGCAAGAGACCCAGTACTTC